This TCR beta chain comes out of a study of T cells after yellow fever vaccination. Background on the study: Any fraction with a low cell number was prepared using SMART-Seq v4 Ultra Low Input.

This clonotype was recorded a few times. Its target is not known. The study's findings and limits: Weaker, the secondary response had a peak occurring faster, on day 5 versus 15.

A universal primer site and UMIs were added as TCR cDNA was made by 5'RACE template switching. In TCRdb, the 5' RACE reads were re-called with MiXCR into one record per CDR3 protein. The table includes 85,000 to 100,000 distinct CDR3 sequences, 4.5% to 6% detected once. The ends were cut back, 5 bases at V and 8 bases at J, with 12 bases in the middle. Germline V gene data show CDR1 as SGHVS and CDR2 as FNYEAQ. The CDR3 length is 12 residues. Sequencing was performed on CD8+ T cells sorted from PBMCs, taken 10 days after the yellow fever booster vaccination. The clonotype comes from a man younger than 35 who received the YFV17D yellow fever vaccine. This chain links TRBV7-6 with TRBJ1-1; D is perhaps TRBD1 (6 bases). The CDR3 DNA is TGTGCCAGCAGCCAGAACAGGGTGGAAGCTTTCTTT. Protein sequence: CASSQNRVEAFF.